This TCR beta chain was captured by sequencing in a study of Ad26.COV2.S vaccination and SARS-CoV-2 variants. About the study: A participant enrolled in the COV1001 Ad26.COV2.S trial arm provided the sample.

Study-level points and caveats: Spike-specific responses of CD8+ and CD4+ T cells were reported to display substantial breadth after vaccination.

Concerning this clone itself: Its antigen is not known.

The method was immunoSEQ multiplex PCR; TCRdb's version includes in-frame clones alone and lacks a portion of them. The table shows 440,000 or so clones, with around 90% occurring only once. V shed 2 bases, J shed 3 bases, and the junction held 5 bases outside the gene matches. CDR1 is SGDLS, CDR2 YYNGEE, per germline. The CDR3 totals 15 residues. This sample's treatment: some 20 received Ad26.COV2.S at low or high dose, single or two shots; roughly five received placebo; per-sample allocation not given. After the first vaccine or placebo injection, samples were drawn on day 63. Donation was by an adult aged 18-55 years who was in Boston.

The clonotype was recovered from a person between 18 and 60 years old who received the Ad26.COV2.S COVID-19 vaccine or a placebo. The chain couples TRBV9 to TRBJ2-4; 7 bases align to TRBD2. Sample: peripheral blood, taken in a trial of Ad26.COV2.S vaccine versus placebo. In nucleotides, the CDR3 is TGTGCCAGCAGCGTCGCCCCGGGGGGCAAAAACATTCAGTACTTC. Translated: CASSVAPGGKNIQYF.